This entry concerns a single TCR beta chain. This record belongs to a study of blood T cell repertoires in COVID-19. Using immunoSEQ multiplex PCR, the repertoire was profiled, and TCRdb retains in-frame clones only, with some absent. In the table there are some 400,000 clones, more than 85% of which are singletons. This CDR3 has 15 residues. V lost 1 base, J lost 2 bases, and 9 bases lay in between. Germline CDR1 is SGHAT and CDR2 is FQNNGV. The sequenced material came from peripheral blood. The sequence came from a human donor in a cohort sampled during active COVID-19. This sequence joins TRBV11-2 and TRBJ1-3; TRBD1 is a possible D gene (5 bases). The CDR3 spells CASSLGGAAGNTIYF. CDR3 DNA: TGTGCCAGCAGCTTAGGGGGCGCGGCTGGAAACACCATATATTTT.